Listed here are 14 T cell receptor beta chains from one sample, sequenced in a study of shared clonotypes between healthy human individuals. The table came from immunoSEQ multiplex PCR; TCRdb's copy has only in-frame clones and leaves some out. Seen here are over a million clones, about 75% observed once, and the top ten hold roughly 1.5%. Sequenced: memory CD4+ T cells sorted from blood. Subset reported: CD45RA-negative fraction. The source of these receptors is a man between 18 and 35 years old in good health.

This clone has just a few counts. The chain uses TRBV5-1 and TRBJ2-1; D is ambiguous. CDR3 length equals 15 residues. The ends were cut back, 0 bases at V and 7 bases at J, with 14 bases in the middle. Germline V gene lookup returns CDR1 SGHRS and CDR2 YFSETQ. The CDR3 DNA is TGCGCCAGCAGCTTGGCGGGTCAGATTATGAATGAGCAGTTCTTC. Protein sequence: CASSLAGQIMNEQFF. Looking up the rest from reference TRBV5-1 and TRBJ2-1 gives the full variable domain: KAGVTQTPRYLIKTRGQQVTLSCSPISGHRSVSWYQQTPGQGLQFLFEYFSETQRNKGNFPGRFSGRQFSNSRSEMNVSTLELGDSALYLCASSLAGQIMNEQFFGPGTRLTVL.

In this sample, this clone turned up once. V and J are TRBV18 and TRBJ2-1; no reliable D call. The V and J ends lost 6 bases and 5 bases respectively, with 14 bases between them. Germline V gene sequence: CDR1 KGHSH, CDR2 LQKENI. The CDR3 extends over 14 amino acids. CDR3 bases: TGTGCCAGCTCCAAATCGGCTGGGAACAATGAGCAGTTCTTC. Its protein is CASSKSAGNNEQFF.

The chain carries TRBV2 and TRBJ2-2; TRBD2 is a possible D gene (6 bases). The V and J ends lost 5 bases and 7 bases respectively, with 20 bases between them. In germline, CDR1 is SNHLY, CDR2 FYNNEI. This CDR3 spans 16 amino acids. The CDR3 DNA sequence: TGTGCCAGCAGTAACAAACCGGGACTTATTGTCGGGGAGCTGTTTTTT. It translates to CASSNKPGLIVGELFF.

The V gene is TRBV5-1, the J gene TRBJ1-1; a possible D gene is TRBD1 (6 bases). This CDR3 spans 13 amino acids. V gave up 6 bases and J gave up 1 base, with 10 bases separating them. Germline assignment: CDR1 SGHRS and CDR2 YFSETQ. This chain's CDR3 is CASTRTENTEAFF. CDR3 DNA sequence: TGCGCCAGCACCCGGACAGAGAACACTGAAGCTTTCTTT.

The genes are TRBV28 and TRBJ2-7; D may be TRBD2 (5 bases). With 3 bases removed from V and 4 bases from J, the gap between germline ends came to 10 bases. Germline-derived CDR1 and CDR2 are MDHEN and SYDVKM. The CDR3 runs 13 residues. Here the CDR3 reads CASSFPGNYEQYF. CDR3 in DNA: TGTGCCAGCAGTTTTCCGGGGAATTACGAGCAGTACTTC. Full variable domain (remainder filled in from reference TRBV28 and TRBJ2-7): DVKVTQSSRYLVKRTGEKVFLECVQDMDHENMFWYRQDPGLGLRLIYFSYDVKMKEKGDIPEGYSVSREKKERFSLILESASTNQTSMYLCASSFPGNYEQYFGPGTRLTVT.

This rearrangement joins TRBV2 to TRBJ2-7, with 9 bases lining up with TRBD1. This CDR3 contains 16 residues. The V segment lost 6 bases and the J segment 0 bases; nucleotides outside the gene matches: 9. Germline CDR1 reads SNHLY; CDR2 reads FYNNEI. The CDR3 protein is CASRMGGQGYSYEQYF. In nucleotides, the CDR3 is TGTGCCAGCAGGATGGGGGGACAGGGTTACTCCTACGAGCAGTACTTC.

This clone came up a few times. Different DNA sequences within this sample yield the same CDR3. The V gene is TRBV28, the J gene TRBJ2-7; 7 bases line up with TRBD2. V lost 4 bases, J lost 1 base, and 1 base stayed unmatched. CDR1 is MDHEN, CDR2 SYDVKM, per germline. The CDR3 contains 13 residues. CDR3 in amino acids: CASSWGGSYEQYF. In DNA form, the CDR3 reads TGTGCCAGCAGTTGGGGGGGGTCCTACGAGCAGTACTTC. Combining the CDR3 with reference TRBV28 and TRBJ2-7 gives the whole variable domain DVKVTQSSRYLVKRTGEKVFLECVQDMDHENMFWYRQDPGLGLRLIYFSYDVKMKEKGDIPEGYSVSREKKERFSLILESASTNQTSMYLCASSWGGSYEQYFGPGTRLTVT.

This clone was seen once. Written as DNA, the CDR3 is TGCGCCAGCAGCCAGGGACGGACAGTCACAGATACGCAGTATTTT. Amino acid sequence: CASSQGRTVTDTQYF. The chain employs TRBV4-1 and TRBJ2-3, with D possibly TRBD1 on 6 matching bases. The germline V and J ends were trimmed by 3 bases and 2 bases, with 12 bases remaining between them. The CDR3 runs 15 residues. The V gene's germline CDR1 is MGHRA and CDR2 YSYEKL.

The V call is TRBV11-2, the J call TRBJ2-3, with 11 bases matching TRBD1. Germline V CDR1 and CDR2: SGHAT, FQNNGV. This CDR3 comprises 18 residues. V lost 0 bases to trimming and J lost 3 bases; unmatched junction nucleotides: 8. In DNA, the CDR3 is TGTGCCAGCAGCTTAGATCATGGACAGGGGGCGTATACAGATACGCAGTATTTT. Protein product: CASSLDHGQGAYTDTQYF. The full variable domain, with the rest looked up from reference TRBV11-2 and TRBJ2-3, is EAGVAQSPRYKIIEKRQSVAFWCNPISGHATLYWYQQILGQGPKLLIQFQNNGVVDDSQLPKDRFSAERLKGVDSTLKIQPAKLEDSAVYLCASSLDHGQGAYTDTQYFGPGTRLTVL.

This clone was seen only once. V is TRBV2 and J is TRBJ2-4, with D perhaps TRBD1 (6 bases). CDR1 is SNHLY, CDR2 FYNNEI, per germline. There are 16 residues in the CDR3. Trimming cost V 5 bases and J 2 bases, with 16 bases left between them. In nucleotides, the CDR3 is TGTGCCAGCAGTAAGTCCGACAGGAATTCCAAAAACATTCAGTACTTC. Its translation is CASSKSDRNSKNIQYF.

CDR3 nucleotides: TGTGCCAGTAGTACCAGACGACTAGCGGGAGTCTACGAGCAGTACTTC. It translates to CASSTRRLAGVYEQYF. This chain connects TRBV19 to TRBJ2-7; 12 nucleotides line up with TRBD2. Germline CDR1 is LNHDA and CDR2 is SQIVND (reference sequence). This CDR3 has 16 residues. The junction had 7 bases not matched to a gene; V was cut back by 4 bases and J by 3 bases.

The chain uses TRBV2 and TRBJ1-4; 7 bases are a match to TRBD1. The V and J ends lost 3 bases and 8 bases, in that order; junction bases with no gene match: 9. The CDR3 covers 15 residues. The germline CDR1 and CDR2 sequences are SNHLY and FYNNEI. CDR3 residues: CASSDGATRGEKLFF. As DNA, the CDR3 is TGTGCCAGCAGTGATGGGGCCACCAGGGGGGAAAAACTGTTTTTT.

The V call is TRBV7-2, the J call TRBJ1-1, with TRBD1 matching 7 bases. Trimming removed 4 bases from V and 0 bases from J; junction bases left unmatched: 5. The length of the CDR3 is 15 residues. Germline loops: CDR1 SGHTA, CDR2 FQGNSA. The CDR3 DNA sequence: TGTGCCAGCAGCTCTCCCGGGACAGTGAACACTGAAGCTTTCTTT. Its translation is CASSSPGTVNTEAFF.

The rearrangement joins TRBV6-4 to TRBJ2-3; no reliable D call. The CDR3 is made up of 14 amino acids. Trimming pared 6 bases from V and 7 bases from J, leaving 17 bases between. CDR1 is MRHNA, CDR2 SNTAGT, per germline. CDR3 loop: CASSLGLGLHTQYF. The DNA of the CDR3 is TGTGCCAGCAGCTTGGGCCTAGGTCTCCATACGCAGTATTTT.